This TCR beta chain was identified during a study of blood T cell repertoires in COVID-19. Overall study context: Sources were T cells, B-cell-depleted T cells, or PBMCs; the material itself was cDNA or gDNA.

In the original processing: It was from reference gene primer amplification that nucleated cell counts were estimated. Clones were sequenced by immunoSEQ multiplex PCR, and TCRdb holds only the in-frame ones, with some missing. That table supplies the V and J calls and clone size; D and trimming were determined from the DNA. The sample has roughly 200,000 clones; approximately 81% are singletons. J gave up 6 bases and V 4 bases, and 6 bases lay outside the gene matches. From germline, CDR1 is SEHNR and CDR2 FQNEAQ (reference sequence). The CDR3 consists of 14 residues. This clone was detected only once. In Seattle, patients joined the study during active infection and were tracked longitudinally.

The chain combines TRBV7-9 with TRBJ2-7; 10 bases agree with TRBD2. The clonotype comes from a person between 65 and 79 years old with COVID-19, enrolled during active disease. The sequenced sample consisted of peripheral blood. CDR3 in amino acids: CASSSAGGLGEQYF. The CDR3 coding sequence is TGTGCCAGCAGCTCAGCGGGGGGGCTTGGCGAGCAGTACTTC.